Described below is a single T cell receptor beta chain sequence and its context. As processed by the authors: Estimated nucleated cell counts came from reference gene primer amplification. Produced via immunoSEQ multiplex PCR; TCRdb's table is partial and in-frame only. The V and J calls and clone size come from that table; D and trimming were worked out from the DNA. Seen here are about 180,000 clones, about 86% observed once, and the top ten hold roughly 9.1%. This entry is derived from a study of blood T cell repertoires in COVID-19. Study at large: T cells, B-cell-depleted T cells, or PBMCs provided the cDNA or gDNA that served as material.

The CDR3 contains 14 residues. Germline loops: CDR1 KGHSH, CDR2 LQKENI. Between the trimmed V and J ends, which lost 3 bases and 6 bases, there was a span of 14 bases. The source material was peripheral blood. V is TRBV18 and J is TRBJ1-1; tentatively, D is TRBD1 (6 bases). The receptor was isolated from a man in his fifties or sixties with active or convalescent COVID-19. The CDR3 sequence is CASSPGPGDAEAFF. In DNA, the CDR3 is TGTGCCAGCTCACCCGGGCCAGGGGACGCTGAAGCTTTCTTT.